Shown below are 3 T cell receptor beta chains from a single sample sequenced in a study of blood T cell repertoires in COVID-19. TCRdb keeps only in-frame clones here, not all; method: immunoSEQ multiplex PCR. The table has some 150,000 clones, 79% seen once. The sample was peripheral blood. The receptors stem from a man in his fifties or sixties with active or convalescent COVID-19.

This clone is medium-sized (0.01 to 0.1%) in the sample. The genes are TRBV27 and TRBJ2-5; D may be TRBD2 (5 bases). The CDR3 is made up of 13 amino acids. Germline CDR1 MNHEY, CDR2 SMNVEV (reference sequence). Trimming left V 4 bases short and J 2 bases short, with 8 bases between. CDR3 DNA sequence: TGTGCCAGCAGTTGGACTTCTCAAGAGACCCAGTACTTC. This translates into CASSWTSQETQYF.

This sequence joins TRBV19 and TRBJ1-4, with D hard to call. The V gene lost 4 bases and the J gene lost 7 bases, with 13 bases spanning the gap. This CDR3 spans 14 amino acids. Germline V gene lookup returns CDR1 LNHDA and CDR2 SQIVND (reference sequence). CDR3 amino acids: CASSRAGFLEKLFF. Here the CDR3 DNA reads TGTGCCAGTAGTAGGGCCGGTTTCCTTGAAAAACTGTTTTTT.

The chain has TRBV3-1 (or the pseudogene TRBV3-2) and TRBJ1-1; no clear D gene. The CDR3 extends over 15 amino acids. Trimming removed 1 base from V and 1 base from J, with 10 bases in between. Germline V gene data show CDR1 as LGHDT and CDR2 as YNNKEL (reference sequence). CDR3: CASSQASSGNTEAFF. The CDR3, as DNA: TGTGCCAGCAGCCAAGCGAGTTCCGGGAACACTGAAGCTTTCTTT.